This TCR beta chain was identified during a study of cytomegalovirus exposure and HLA in healthy donors (dated by TCRdb to the late 2010s). Regarding the complete study: According to an earlier analysis of several hundred of the donors, 200 million or so T cells yielded 117 million unique TCR beta sequences and roughly 280 Gb of sequence data. Every repertoire in the discovery cohort had been generated on one and the same sequencing platform. The study combined high-throughput TCR immunosequencing, statistical association of individual TCRs with disease status, and machine learning to predict cytomegalovirus infection status. A later genetic analysis took genome-wide SNP genotypes for about 55% of the 666 donors and used that subset as a discovery cohort. Donor age, sex, ethnicity and CMV serostatus were compiled together with the repertoire data. Using immunosequencing, the study profiled T cell repertoires from fewer than 850 subjects and related those repertoires to cytomegalovirus serostatus. Of the approximately 400 genotyped donors, around 81% fell in the genetic ancestry cluster associated with self-reported Caucasian donors. Roughly 300 gigabases of sequencing data and 91 million or so unique TCR sequences made up an early release that covered 640 HLA-typed donors. Besides the first cohort of roughly 700 subjects, a separate validation cohort made up of about 120 different subjects was used. To decide whether each TCR beta V gene segment behaved as functional or pseudogenic, an earlier analysis of approximately 620 of the donors relied on high-throughput TCR beta sequencing. The study aimed to test whether signatures of past pathogen exposure could be identified by cataloging public T cell receptors. In the later analysis, no new phenotypic data were used to find candidate immune exposures; instead, reliance was placed on TCR beta sequences and their occurrence across donors. Both class I and class II loci were covered by HLA typing, at four-digit resolution. Among roughly 400 genotyped donors of the cohort, an average of about 240,000 unique TCR beta nucleotide sequences was sequenced per donor, of which about 20% were non-productive. Typing coverage varied by locus: about 620-640 donors for A, B, C, DRB1 and DQB1; more than 500 for DQA1; more than 600 for DPA1; approximately 470 for DPB1. Because of strong linkage in the cohort, 4 to 6 DR-DQ haplotypes were treated as single units for association and clustering. A later analysis re-analyzed previously published TCR beta repertoires from 600 to 850 donors and added high-resolution HLA genotyping to study TCR occurrence patterns. Results the study describes overall, beyond this receptor: Three of the identified cytomegalovirus-associated TCR beta chains were confirmed in vitro to be specific for cytomegalovirus antigens. In a later analysis, the rate of TCR association differed among HLA loci, with DRB1 alleles having the most associated TCRs and HLA-C alleles having the fewest. Linkage disequilibrium might explain the correlated functional status among segregating V segments, but an unknown experimental factor could not be ruled out. A later genetic analysis reported fewer N-insertions in productive TCRs among donors in an Asian-associated ancestry cluster than the roughly 650-donor mean. Most TCR sequences were observed very rarely across donors, whereas some public TCRs were present in many individuals. In a later analysis, 15,000 to 20,000 TCR beta sequences were associated with specific HLA alleles at a false discovery rate of 0.05. When HLA alleles, especially DR and DQ, strongly co-occurred, TCR associations were difficult to assign to individual alleles. A later analysis found that most CMV-associated TCR beta chains appeared HLA-restricted, with HLA associations seemingly driven largely by CMV exposure. Sequencing depth was assumed to be roughly uniform across donors in the presence/absence analyses, though that assumption may not hold. Roughly 17 rarely observed V segments, including chromosome 9 orphons, were excluded from the earlier analysis of just under 600 of the donors because counts were too low. The cohort was sequenced for TCR beta chains only, and without alpha or paired-chain data the features that could be detected were limited. It was suggested by the authors that the approach could potentially be generalized to other disease states and immunological phenotypes. Several of the top co-occurrence clusters appeared to be linked to parvovirus B19, influenza, CMV and Epstein-Barr virus, according to a later analysis. In a later genetic analysis, a missense DCLRE1C variant was associated with V-gene and J-gene trimming of TCR beta chains, and the association was replicated in an independent cohort. Compared with equally common non-associated chains, HLA-associated TCR beta chains in a later analysis were more clonally expanded and had lower generation probabilities. The classifier was reported to diagnose cytomegalovirus status with high specificity and sensitivity in both the original and validation cohorts. The sequencing pipeline was judged likely to have produced a cluster of highly shared sequence variants as a technical artifact. Immune exposure information for the cohort was limited to CMV serostatus. A further reported finding was that TCR beta sequences accurately predicted the HLA-A and HLA-B alleles for most subjects in the first cohort. Because HLA typing was missing for some donors at each locus, association tests included only the typed subset. In the study, around 150 TCR beta chains were listed as associated with cytomegalovirus. Because the 87-base-pair reads could not distinguish some IMGT-functional V segments, including TRBV6-2 and TRBV6-3, those segments were excluded. In an earlier analysis of some 550 of the donors, most TCR beta V segments were observed in productive rearrangements about 90% or about 30% of the time, broadly matching IMGT annotations.

Trimming accounts for 4 bases at V and 6 bases at J, while the number of junction bases matched to no gene is 8. The CDR3 spans 15 residues, from the cysteine through the phenylalanine. Of the read, only the CDR3 DNA is kept; its 45 bases are in frame from base 1. CDR1 and CDR2 are read off the germline V gene (reference sequence) as LNHDA and SQIVND. The cohort consisted of 600 or so healthy bone marrow donors. Cohort members were all nominally healthy when sampled, although unrecorded immune exposures were likely present. The donor was CMV seropositive and belonged to the group of over 250 seropositive cohort members. A peripheral blood sample was provided by each donor, and peripheral blood mononuclear cells were used for TCR beta sequencing. The Qiagen DNeasy Blood Extraction Kit was used to extract genomic DNA from the blood cell samples. Library creation used the immunoSEQ multiplex PCR assay. For the multiplex PCR, a mixture combining 60 forward primers for TCR Vbeta segments and 13 reverse primers for TCR Jbeta segments was used. The CDR3 region of rearranged TCR beta genes was amplified from genomic DNA by a multiplex PCR assay. The Illumina HiSeq System was used to sequence the amplified TCR beta libraries as 87-base-pair reads. In the authors' own workflow: A later analysis tallied 75 million to 95 million unique TCR beta chains across the 666 repertoires, and about 12 million of those chains were shared by two or more donors. A nearest-neighbor algorithm error-corrected the raw reads and collapsed the reads into unique sequences, merging closely related sequences to remove PCR and sequencing errors. V, D and J gene segments were assigned by aligning CDR3 sequences to IMGT reference sequences. Each retained sequence needed at least a six-nucleotide match to both a V gene segment and a J gene segment. Rearrangements were classified as productive when the CDR3 lacked stop codons and remained in frame with V and J, and all other rearrangements were classified as non-productive. CDR3 was defined by IMGT convention, running from the second conserved V-encoded cysteine to the conserved J-encoded phenylalanine. Sequences without an unambiguous match to a single V gene segment were excluded from the earlier analysis of 450 to 650 of the donors. In an earlier analysis of 500 to 750 of the donors, V segments were called functional above 56.7% productive rearrangements and were called segregating when the between-donor standard deviation exceeded 5%. A statistical classification framework was developed to diagnose cytomegalovirus status using the catalog of TCR beta chain sequences. A later analysis assigned V and J genes by comparing TCR nucleotide sequences with IMGT/GENE-DB human TR gene sequences. In a later analysis, CDR3 sequences and most-parsimonious VDJ recombination scenarios were assigned using the TCRdist pipeline. In a later analysis, each TCR beta chain was defined by its CDR3 amino acid sequence together with its V-gene family, and reads lacking a unique V-gene family were excluded. As a way to deal with suspected cross-contamination and a sequencing artifact, a later analysis dropped 640 or so nucleotide sequences that were highly shared and had low generation probability. In a later analysis, a clonal expansion index was calculated for each public chain from normalized within-repertoire ranks of inferred template counts. In a later analysis, generation probabilities were computed using a VDJ recombination model fitted to out-of-frame rearrangements, and the results were checked against IGoR. Hypergeometric tests were used in a later analysis to score TCR-TCR, TCR-HLA and TCR-CMV co-occurrence, with a repertoire-size bias correction applied to the TCR pairs. False discovery rates were estimated in a later analysis by permuting HLA or CMV assignments 20 times. A later analysis grouped co-occurring TCRs with DBSCAN, adding TCRdist sequence similarity when clustering within HLA-allele-positive subsets. Co-occurrence clustering excluded repertoires with fewer than 30,000 or more than 120,000 public chains, plus five with anomalous nucleotide sharing. The table was pulled from immuneACCESS by TCRdb, which kept in-frame rearrangements only. Such tables lose some clones; where checked, under half of the loss comes from unresolved V genes, and the rest has no known cause. D and trimming come from the DNA, and the V and J calls and clone size come from that table. The sample records some 110,000 clones, 74% of which are singletons. Of the sample, roughly 4.1% is held by the ten largest clones.

This clone has just a few counts. The antigen it binds to is not known. Qualities for individual bases were not recorded, and no much larger clone is one base off. The rearranged segments are TRBV19 and TRBJ2-4, with 8 junctional bases fitting TRBD1. The TCR was taken from a woman in her forties or fifties in good health and CMV-seropositive. Material: PBMCs. The CDR3 protein is CASSTDAGTGNIQYF. Read as DNA, the sequence is TGTGCCAGTAGTACCGACGCCGGGACAGGAAACATTCAGTACTTC. Full variable domain (CDR3 extended with the reference TRBV19 and TRBJ2-4 proteins): DGGITQSPKYLFRKEGQNVTLSCEQNLNHDAMYWYRQDPGQGLRLIYYSQIVNDFQKGDIAEGYSVSREKKESFPLTVTSAQKNPTAFYLCASSTDAGTGNIQYFGAGTRLSVL.